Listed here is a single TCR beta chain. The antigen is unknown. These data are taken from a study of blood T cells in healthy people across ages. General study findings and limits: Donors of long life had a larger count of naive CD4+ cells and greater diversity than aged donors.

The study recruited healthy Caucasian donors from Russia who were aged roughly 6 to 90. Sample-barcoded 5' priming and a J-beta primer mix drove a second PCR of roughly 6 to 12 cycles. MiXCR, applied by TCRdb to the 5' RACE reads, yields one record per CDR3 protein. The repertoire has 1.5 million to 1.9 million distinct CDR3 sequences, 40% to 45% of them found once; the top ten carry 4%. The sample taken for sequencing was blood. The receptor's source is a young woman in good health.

CDR3 sequence reads: CASSSRFGQGVQPQHF. The DNA for the CDR3 is TGTGCCAGCAGTTCCCGATTTGGACAGGGGGTACAGCCCCAGCATTTT. The J gene is TRBJ1-5, the V gene TRBV6-2 or TRBV6-3; 10 bases align to TRBD1. The CDR3 loop spans 16 amino acids. CDR1 is MNHEY, CDR2 SVGEGT, per germline. V shed 4 bases, J shed 7 bases, and the junction held 10 bases outside the gene matches.